Shown below are 27 T cell receptor beta chains from a single sample sequenced in a study of cytomegalovirus exposure and HLA in healthy donors. PCR was performed using 60 Vbeta and 13 Jbeta primers. Assay used: immunoSEQ multiplex PCR; TCRdb lists only in-frame clones, some missing. The sample includes 60,000 to 70,000 clones, 78% of them seen just once. Sequenced sample: PBMCs. These receptors all stem from a man in his forties or fifties in good health and CMV-seronegative.

The chain's CDR3 is CASNRDSGNQPQHF. In nucleotides, the CDR3 is TGTGCCAGCAACCGGGACAGCGGCAATCAGCCCCAGCATTTT. V is TRBV2 and J is TRBJ1-5; 7 bases align to TRBD1. The CDR3 spans 14 residues. CDR1 and CDR2 (germline): SNHLY, FYNNEI. With V trimmed by 7 bases and J by 2 bases, 5 bases remained unmatched. The entire variable domain, with the rest obtained from reference TRBV2 and TRBJ1-5, is as follows: EPEVTQTPSHQVTQMGQEVILRCVPISNHLYFYWYRQILGQKVEFLVSFYNNEISEKSEIFDDQFSVERPDGSNFTLKIRSTKLEDSAMYFCASNRDSGNQPQHFGDGTRLSIL.

The rearrangement joins TRBV18 to TRBJ1-1; D gene unclear. The V gene lost 2 bases and the J gene lost 2 bases, with 15 bases spanning the gap. Germline V gives CDR1 KGHSH, CDR2 LQKENI. The CDR3 has 16 residues. The CDR3 here is CASSPNGNRANTEAFF. CDR3 nucleotide sequence: TGTGCCAGCTCACCAAATGGAAACAGAGCTAACACTGAAGCTTTCTTT.

CDR3 DNA sequence: TGTGCCAGCAGCCTCCTTAGCGGGGGGGATTATTACAATGAGCAGTTCTTC. Protein sequence: CASSLLSGGDYYNEQFF. The chain combines TRBV11-2 with TRBJ2-1; 11 bases map to TRBD2. Germline lookup yields CDR1 SGHAT and CDR2 FQNNGV. Trimming took 5 bases from V and 4 from J; bases not matched to a gene: 10. This CDR3 has 17 residues.

This clone was seen only once. J is TRBJ2-5 and V is TRBV7-9, with 12 bases that match TRBD2. CDR3 length: 16 residues. With V trimmed by 4 bases and J by 5 bases, 8 bases remained unmatched. CDR1 is SEHNR, CDR2 FQNEAQ, per germline (reference sequence). Here the CDR3 reads CASSSPLAGGQETQYF. The CDR3 bases are TGTGCCAGCAGCTCCCCTCTAGCGGGGGGGCAGGAGACCCAGTACTTC.

V is TRBV7-9 and J is TRBJ2-5; 8 bases map to TRBD1. The V segment lost 5 bases and the J segment 5 bases; nucleotides outside the gene matches: 10. The CDR3 is 15 amino acids. Germline V gives CDR1 SEHNR, CDR2 FQNEAQ (reference sequence). The CDR3 DNA is TGTGCCAGCAGCAGCGGACAGGGAGGTCCGGAGACCCAGTACTTC. Protein sequence: CASSSGQGGPETQYF.

This chain connects TRBV5-4 to TRBJ2-5; 7 bases match TRBD1. The end of the DNA fits TRBJ2-7 better, so the J call may be wrong. Germline CDR1 and CDR2: SGHNT and YYREEE (reference sequence). CDR3 length equals 13 residues. The CDR3 bases are TGTGCCAGCAGCCGGGGACAGCTCTACGAGCAGTACTTC. Amino acid sequence: CASSRGQLYEQYF.

Regarding this clone: One end of the junction is discordant with germline, which a read error may explain. The chain employs TRBV7-9 and TRBJ1-1; 7 nucleotides align to TRBD1. The CDR3 is 12 amino acids. Germline V gene sequence: CDR1 SEHNR, CDR2 FQNEAQ (reference sequence). The CDR3 loop reads CSSSSGQAEAFF. The CDR3 DNA reads as TGTTCCAGCAGCTCCGGACAGGCCGAAGCTTTCTTT.

The chain recombines TRBV6-5 with TRBJ2-2; possibly TRBD2 for D (5 bases). V was trimmed by 11 bases and J by 5 bases, leaving 9 bases between them. The CDR3 loop spans 11 amino acids. Germline V gene data show CDR1 as MNHEY and CDR2 as SVGAGI. CDR3 sequence reads: CAHTGTGELFF. In DNA form, the CDR3 reads TGTGCCCATACGGGGACCGGGGAGCTGTTTTTT.

The chain uses TRBV18 and TRBJ1-1, with 8 bases fitting TRBD1. The CDR3 is 15 residues long. Germline V gene lookup returns CDR1 KGHSH and CDR2 LQKENI. The V segment lost 1 base and the J segment 1 base; nucleotides outside the gene matches: 2. The chain's CDR3 is CASSPRQGRNTEAFF. The CDR3 DNA sequence: TGTGCCAGCTCACCACGACAGGGGCGGAACACTGAAGCTTTCTTT.

The count of this clone is one. This sequence joins TRBV5-1 and TRBJ2-2, with 9 bases lining up with TRBD1. Trimming took 6 bases from V and 4 from J; bases not matched to a gene: 7. The CDR3 runs 15 residues. Germline CDR1 and CDR2: SGHRS and YFSETQ. The CDR3 loop reads CASIQGALGTGELFF. The CDR3 region has the DNA TGCGCCAGCATACAGGGGGCGCTGGGCACCGGGGAGCTGTTTTTT. Drawing the rest from reference TRBV5-1 and TRBJ2-2, the complete variable domain is KAGVTQTPRYLIKTRGQQVTLSCSPISGHRSVSWYQQTPGQGLQFLFEYFSETQRNKGNFPGRFSGRQFSNSRSEMNVSTLELGDSALYLCASIQGALGTGELFFGEGSRLTVL.

This clone has only a few counts. V gene TRBV6-5 combines with J gene TRBJ1-2; weak D call: TRBD1 (5 bases). Per germline, CDR1 MNHEY and CDR2 SVGAGI. V dropped 6 bases and J dropped 8 bases, with 16 bases sitting between them. The CDR3 is 13 amino acids. The CDR3 DNA reads as TGTGCCAGCAGCGGAGGGACCCCGTGGGGCTACACCTTC. This sequence encodes CASSGGTPWGYTF.

With regard to this clone: One base separates it from a far larger clone, so it is likely a read error. The genes are TRBV6-5 and TRBJ1-1; D not certain. The germline V gene has CDR1 MNHEY and CDR2 SVGAGI. This CDR3 contains 12 residues. V lost 3 bases to trimming and J lost 6 bases, with 8 bases between them. The CDR3 protein is CASSYPAPEAFF. In nucleotides, the CDR3 is TGTGCCAGCAGTTATCCAGCGCCTGAAGCTTTCTTT.

The V call is TRBV28, the J call TRBJ2-1; possible D gene TRBD1, 6 bases. The CDR3 loop spans 13 amino acids. Germline loops: CDR1 MDHEN, CDR2 SYDVKM. Trimming shortened V by 7 bases and J by 7 bases, and 14 bases separated the two germline ends. CDR3 nucleotides: TGTGCCAGCACTCTAGGGGGTGGAAATGAGCAGTTCTTC. Its protein is CASTLGGGNEQFF.

The gene calls are TRBV7-9 and TRBJ1-1; 11 positions match TRBD1. J gave up 7 bases and V 9 bases, and 10 bases lay outside the gene matches. Germline V gene lookup returns CDR1 SEHNR and CDR2 FQNEAQ (reference sequence). This CDR3 is built from 14 residues. As DNA, the CDR3 is TGTGCCAGTTCGGACAGGGGGCGACCCCATGAAGCTTTCTTT. As protein: CASSDRGRPHEAFF.

This rearrangement joins TRBV7-9 to TRBJ2-3; 7 positions match TRBD2. The CDR3 has 16 residues. Germline assignment: CDR1 SEHNR and CDR2 FQNEAQ (reference sequence). Trimming at V came to 4 bases and at J to 2 bases, leaving 9 bases not matched to a gene. The chain's CDR3 is CASSSRDRGDTDTQYF. The DNA of the CDR3 is TGTGCCAGCAGCTCAAGGGACCGGGGGGACACAGATACGCAGTATTTT. Combining the CDR3 with reference TRBV7-9 and TRBJ2-3 gives the whole variable domain DTGVSQNPRHKITKRGQNVTFRCDPISEHNRLYWYRQTLGQGPEFLTYFQNEAQLEKSRLLSDRFSAERPKGSFSTLEIQRTEQGDSAMYLCASSSRDRGDTDTQYFGPGTRLTVL.

V and J are TRBV9 and TRBJ2-3; 7 nucleotides line up with TRBD1. There are 16 residues in the CDR3. With 0 bases clipped from V and 4 bases from J, the junction kept 8 bases outside the gene matches. The V gene's germline CDR1 is SGDLS and CDR2 YYNGEE. The DNA of the CDR3 is TGTGCCAGCAGCGTAGCTGGCTCAGGGGGTGCAGATACGCAGTATTTT. Amino acids: CASSVAGSGGADTQYF.

This clone was seen a few times. This chain connects TRBV7-9 to TRBJ1-4; weak D call: TRBD1 (6 bases). V dropped 5 bases and J dropped 4 bases, with 11 bases sitting between them. Germline CDR1 and CDR2: SEHNR and FQNEAQ (reference sequence). The CDR3 has 14 residues. The CDR3 coding sequence is TGTGCCAGCAGCCTGACAGGCCTTAATGAAAAACTGTTTTTT. It specifies CASSLTGLNEKLFF.

The chain combines TRBV19 with TRBJ2-2; tentative D call: TRBD2 (5 bases). Germline V gene data show CDR1 as LNHDA and CDR2 as SQIVND (reference sequence). The CDR3 runs to 14 residues. V lost 10 bases to trimming and J lost 2 bases, with 14 bases between them. The CDR3 DNA follows: TGTGCCACACTAGAGGCAATTAACACCGGGGAGCTGTTTTTT. It codes for CATLEAINTGELFF.

The chain has TRBV18 and TRBJ2-1; 12 bases align to TRBD2. Germline V CDR1 and CDR2: KGHSH, LQKENI. The length of the CDR3 is 15 residues. Trimming cost V 6 bases and J 7 bases; bases outside gene matches: 7. The CDR3 DNA follows: TGTGCCAGCTCCCCGGAGACTAGCGGGAGAAATGAGCAGTTCTTC. It translates to CASSPETSGRNEQFF.

The chain employs TRBV10-2 and TRBJ1-6; D is ambiguous. The germline V and J ends were trimmed by 2 bases and 7 bases, with 9 bases remaining between them. CDR1 is WSHSY and CDR2 is SAAADI in the germline V gene. The CDR3 has 14 residues. CDR3 loop: CASSERLRNSPLHF. CDR3 coding DNA: TGCGCCAGCAGTGAGCGGCTGAGGAATTCACCCCTCCACTTT.

The chain couples TRBV7-2 to TRBJ2-5; 10 bases fit TRBD2. Per the germline V gene, CDR1 is SGHTA and CDR2 is FQGNSA. The junction had 15 bases not matched to a gene; V was cut back by 5 bases and J by 9 bases. The CDR3 is made up of 16 amino acids. CDR3 protein: CASSLRLAGVTRSQYF. The CDR3, as DNA: TGTGCCAGCAGCCTCCGGCTAGCGGGGGTTACACGGTCCCAGTACTTC.

The genes are TRBV28 and TRBJ2-1; the match to TRBD1 covers 7 bases. The trim removed 2 bases at V and 10 bases at J, leaving 5 bases unmatched. Germline V lookup: CDR1 MDHEN, CDR2 SYDVKM. The CDR3 runs to 13 residues. The CDR3 loop reads CASSLRGRGEQFF. Here the CDR3 DNA reads TGTGCCAGCAGTTTACGGGGCAGGGGGGAGCAGTTCTTC.

The chain employs TRBV11-3 and TRBJ2-1; D is unclear. This CDR3 contains 13 residues. Germline CDR1 and CDR2: SGHNT and YENEEA. The V end lost 6 bases, the J end lost 8 bases, and 14 bases lay between the germline ends. The CDR3 spells CASSIPGMDEQFF. Here the CDR3 DNA reads TGTGCCAGCAGTATTCCAGGTATGGATGAGCAGTTCTTC.

A note on this clone: At one of its ends the junction is not consistent with the germline gene, which may arise from a read error. V is TRBV7-9 and J is TRBJ1-1, with unresolved D. The CDR3 loop spans 14 amino acids. CDR1 and CDR2 from the germline V gene are SEHNR and FQNEAQ (reference sequence). CDR3 in amino acids: CSSSLALGLNEAFF. The CDR3, as DNA: TGTTCCAGCAGCTTAGCGCTAGGCCTGAATGAAGCTTTCTTT.

The chain uses TRBV5-5 and TRBJ1-1; D is perhaps TRBD1 (5 bases). The V end lost 5 bases, the J end lost 0 bases, and 14 bases lay between the germline ends. Germline CDR1 reads SGHKS; CDR2 reads YYEKEE (reference sequence). The CDR3 totals 15 residues. The CDR3 nucleotides are TGTGCCAGCAGTCGAGGCCCGACAGTGAACACTGAAGCTTTCTTT. Translation: CASSRGPTVNTEAFF.

The rearrangement links TRBV11-3 to TRBJ1-1; unclear D gene. This CDR3 has 14 residues. The V end lost 1 base, the J end lost 3 bases, and 9 bases lay between the germline ends. Germline V gene data show CDR1 as SGHNT and CDR2 as YENEEA. The CDR3 DNA sequence: TGTGCCAGCAGCTTAGGAGGTCGAGACACTGAAGCTTTCTTT. It yields the protein CASSLGGRDTEAFF.

This clone appeared a few times. V and J are TRBV29-1 and TRBJ2-3; possible D gene TRBD2, 6 bases. The CDR3 is made up of 14 amino acids. Germline-derived CDR1 and CDR2 are SQVTM and ANQGSEA. The DNA of the CDR3 is TGCAGTGCGGCCGTGGCTAGCGCAACAGATACGCAGTATTTT. It specifies CSAAVASATDTQYF.